Here is one TCR beta chain with its context. Antigen unknown. Peripheral blood came from all dose cohorts at three timepoints. These data belong to a study of OX40 agonist ivuxolimab in advanced cancers. Overall study context: In this trial design, patients received ivuxolimab intravenously at 0.01 to 10 mg/kg every 2 weeks.

Assay: immunoSEQ multiplex PCR; the TCRdb copy retains only in-frame clones and omits some. The sample lists more than 60,000 clones, over 75% occurring once. Study-wide points: In general, CD8+ T cells held more expanded clones than CD4+ did, on average.

The specimen comprised CD4+ or CD8+ T cells sorted from blood, sampled in a trial of the OX40 agonist ivuxolimab. The TCR originated in an adult with an advanced solid tumor such as melanoma, head and neck, liver or kidney cancer.

CDR3 sequence: CASIQGGDTEAFF. The CDR3 DNA follows: TGTGCCAGCATCCAGGGGGGGGACACTGAAGCTTTCTTT. V is TRBV7-8 and J is TRBJ1-1, with 7 bases fitting TRBD1. CDR3 length: 13 amino acids. The germline CDR1 and CDR2 sequences are SGHVS and FQNEAQ. V dropped 7 bases and J dropped 3; count of bases not matched to a gene: 5. The full variable domain, in which reference TRBV7-8 and TRBJ1-1 provide the parts outside the CDR3, is GAGVSQSPRYKVAKRGQDVALRCDPISGHVSLFWYQQALGQGPEFLTYFQNEAQLDKSGLPSDRFFAERPEGSVSTLKIQRTQQEDSAVYLCASIQGGDTEAFFGQGTRLTVV.